These T cell receptor beta chains were read from a single sample in a study of blood T cell repertoires in COVID-19. Generated by immunoSEQ multiplex PCR, the TCRdb table keeps only in-frame clones and is missing some. The sample consists of 200,000 to 300,000 clones, roughly 88% of them appearing once. Sequenced: PBMCs or T cells enriched from blood (not recorded which). These receptors were taken from a woman in her forties who had been exposed to COVID-19. Both conserved end residues are part of each CDR3.

v_gene,j_gene,CDR3aa
TRBV27,TRBJ1-1,CASHTGNTEAFF
TRBV7-2,TRBJ2-4,CASSPGQGAKIQYF
TRBV2,TRBJ1-4,CASSESGSEKLFF
TRBV7-9,TRBJ1-4,CASSFTADRGQGELFF
TRBV6-5,TRBJ2-7,CASSSPARTGVYEQYF
TRBV28,TRBJ1-4,CASSPRGRTNEKLFF
TRBV9,TRBJ2-2,CASSAPWAGDTGELFF
TRBV7-9,TRBJ2-7,CASSFSEGSYEQYF
TRBV7-8,TRBJ2-7,CASSLGYGGYEQYF
TRBV27,TRBJ1-2,CASSPVALTYGYTF
TRBV6-1,TRBJ1-5,CASSGPGQGSNQPQHF
TRBV19,TRBJ1-4,CASSFGRLNEKLFF
TRBV5-1,TRBJ1-5,CASSLMGQGSQPQHF
TRBV25-1,TRBJ1-6,CASSELSGTDNSPLHF
TRBV4-2,TRBJ1-3,CASSQDDTYRNTIYF
TRBV18,TRBJ2-2,CASSTAGRPTGVNTGELFF
TRBV6-5,TRBJ1-2,CASSPRGQGVYGYTF
TRBV7-2,TRBJ2-4,CASSLGGGENIQYF
TRBV3-1/TRBV3-2,TRBJ2-5,CASSQGMSSDLRETQYF
TRBV19,TRBJ1-1,CATYKQANTEAFF
TRBV6-5,TRBJ2-3,CAAQRGRGVTDTQYF
TRBV6-1,TRBJ2-7,CASSEASPGQGAYEQYF
TRBV5-1,TRBJ1-5,CASSKDRHQPQHF
TRBV25-1,TRBJ2-4,CASSESKPGSGNIQYF
TRBV28,TRBJ1-5,CASSQERQGRQPQHF
TRBV5-8,TRBJ1-5,CASRRQQGNNQPQHF
TRBV7-2,TRBJ1-2,CASSLVTATHYGYTF
TRBV2,TRBJ1-4,CASSEQVNEKLFF
TRBV19,TRBJ2-1,CATDRGGPLSYNEQFF
TRBV7-2,TRBJ2-2,CASSLDGWREGTGELFF
TRBV11-2,TRBJ2-2,CASSPDFAGELFF
TRBV5-6,TRBJ1-2,CASSYGDYGYTF
TRBV7-2,TRBJ2-3,CASSLAASGRAGSRDTQYF
TRBV28,TRBJ2-7,CASSPGGGTYEQYF
TRBV3-1/TRBV3-2,TRBJ1-6,CASRWSGYNSPLHF